The 25 T cell receptor beta chains reported below all come from one sample, sequenced in a study of cytomegalovirus exposure and HLA in healthy donors. PCR primers comprised 60 Vbeta and 13 Jbeta primers. Assay: immunoSEQ multiplex PCR; the TCRdb copy retains only in-frame clones and omits some. The sample carries 160,000 or so clones, around 69% recorded once. Sequencing was performed on PBMCs. Every receptor here comes from a man in his 60s in good health and CMV-seronegative.

This clone was seen a few times. The chain uses TRBV29-1 and TRBJ2-3; 9 bases agree with TRBD1. CDR1 is SQVTM, CDR2 ANQGSEA, per germline. The CDR3 spans 17 residues. The junction had 14 bases not matched to a gene; V was cut back by 1 base and J by 6 bases. For the CDR3, the DNA is TGCAGCGTTGAAGGGGGAGTTTCGGGACAGGGCTTGGATACGCAGTATTTT. Translating gives CSVEGGVSGQGLDTQYF.

The chain carries TRBV5-1 and TRBJ2-5, with 7 bases matching TRBD1. In germline, CDR1 is SGHRS, CDR2 YFSETQ. The CDR3 extends over 16 amino acids. Trimming removed 2 bases from V and 2 bases from J; junction bases left unmatched: 9. The chain's CDR3 is CASSFRTGASQETQYF. The CDR3 DNA sequence: TGCGCCAGCAGCTTCCGGACAGGAGCCTCTCAAGAGACCCAGTACTTC. Full variable domain (outside the CDR3, taken from reference TRBV5-1 and TRBJ2-5): KAGVTQTPRYLIKTRGQQVTLSCSPISGHRSVSWYQQTPGQGLQFLFEYFSETQRNKGNFPGRFSGRQFSNSRSEMNVSTLELGDSALYLCASSFRTGASQETQYFGPGTRLLVL.

As DNA, the CDR3 is TGTGCCAGCAGCGTATCTAGCGGGACTACCTACGAGCAGTACTTC. This encodes CASSVSSGTTYEQYF. The J gene is TRBJ2-7, the V gene TRBV7-2; 9 nucleotides match TRBD2. Germline lookup yields CDR1 SGHTA and CDR2 FQGNSA. With V trimmed by 5 bases and J by 2 bases, 7 bases remained unmatched. The CDR3 has 15 amino acids.

The V gene is TRBV10-1, the J gene TRBJ2-2; 7 bases align to TRBD1. J lost 5 bases, V lost 2 bases, and 2 bases had no gene match. Germline CDR1 reads WNHNN; CDR2 reads SYGVQD (reference sequence). The CDR3 extends over 14 amino acids. This CDR3 reads CASSEDRVTGELFF. The CDR3 nucleotides are TGCGCCAGCAGTGAGGACAGGGTAACCGGGGAGCTGTTTTTT.

V is TRBV9 and J is TRBJ1-4; D is possibly TRBD1 (6 bases). The length of the CDR3 is 15 residues. Germline CDR1 is SGDLS and CDR2 is YYNGEE. V was shortened by 0 bases and J by 6 bases, with 12 bases between the two germline ends. The CDR3 region has the DNA TGTGCCAGCAGCGTAGCGGCACGACAGGATGAAAAACTGTTTTTT. Encoded protein: CASSVAARQDEKLFF.

This clone was found once. Within the sample, other DNA sequences also encode this same CDR3. The chain joins TRBV19 to TRBJ2-7; TRBD1 matches at 10 bases. The ends lost 2 bases at V and 4 bases at J; junction bases unmatched: 5. CDR3 length: 15 residues. The germline V gene encodes CDR1 LNHDA and CDR2 SQIVND (reference sequence). CDR3 sequence reads: CASSISRDRGYEQYF. Here the CDR3 DNA reads TGTGCCAGTAGTATAAGCCGGGACAGGGGTTACGAGCAGTACTTC.

The chain links TRBV9 to TRBJ2-3; 9 nucleotides align to TRBD2. Per germline, CDR1 SGDLS and CDR2 YYNGEE. This CDR3 has 19 amino acids. Trimming took 4 bases from V and 3 from J; bases not matched to a gene: 18. The CDR3 bases are TGTGCCAGCAGCCGAAGGGCGGGGGGGGCGCCCGCTCGTACAGATACGCAGTATTTT. It codes for CASSRRAGGAPARTDTQYF.

V is TRBV5-1 and J is TRBJ1-5; 7 nucleotides match TRBD1. V lost 0 bases, J lost 7 bases, and 16 bases stayed unmatched. The CDR3 contains 18 residues. Germline lookup yields CDR1 SGHRS and CDR2 YFSETQ. DNA of the CDR3: TGCGCCAGCAGCTTGGTTATCGGCAGGGGGAAACGAGGACAGCCCCAGCATTTT. It translates to CASSLVIGRGKRGQPQHF.

The chain is built from TRBV18 and TRBJ2-7; possible D gene TRBD2, 5 bases. The CDR3 totals 18 residues. From germline, CDR1 is KGHSH and CDR2 LQKENI. V lost 2 bases and J 5 bases, leaving 25 bases between the germline ends. As DNA, the CDR3 is TGTGCCAGCTCACCAAAAGCTGAGGGTGGAGGTACAATCCACGAGCAGTACTTC. Protein: CASSPKAEGGGTIHEQYF.

In this sample, this clone turned up a few times. The CDR3 protein is CASSGTSGVTDTQYF. Here the CDR3 DNA reads TGTGCCAGCAGTGGGACTAGCGGGGTAACAGATACGCAGTATTTT. This chain links TRBV25-1 with TRBJ2-3; 12 bases line up with TRBD2. Germline CDR1 is MGHDK and CDR2 is SYGVNS. With 4 bases clipped from V and 3 bases from J, the junction kept 2 bases outside the gene matches. The CDR3 has 15 residues.

The chain combines TRBV28 with TRBJ1-1; D is perhaps TRBD1 (5 bases). The CDR3 spans 14 residues. The germline CDR1 and CDR2 sequences are MDHEN and SYDVKM. Trimming removed 3 bases at V and 1 base at J, with 9 bases between. Here the CDR3 DNA reads TGTGCCAGCAGTTTGGGGCAGGCGAACACTGAAGCTTTCTTT. The encoded protein is CASSLGQANTEAFF.

CDR3 residues: CAISAGSSSATYNEQFF. CDR3 DNA sequence: TGTGCCATCAGTGCTGGGTCCTCTAGCGCAACATACAATGAGCAGTTCTTC. The chain employs TRBV10-3 and TRBJ2-1; TRBD2 might be the D (6 bases). CDR1 and CDR2 from the germline V gene are ENHRY and SYGVKD. Trimming pared 4 bases from V and 4 bases from J, leaving 20 bases between. The CDR3 sequence is 17 residues long.

The chain carries TRBV7-2 and TRBJ1-1, with no clear D. The CDR3 runs to 12 residues. Germline V gene data show CDR1 as SGHTA and CDR2 as FQGNSA. V shed 0 bases and J shed 7 bases, with 6 bases lying between them. The CDR3 nucleotides are TGTGCCAGCAGCTTAGCTGAGAGTGAAGCTTTCTTT. Translation gives CASSLAESEAFF.

This rearrangement joins TRBV2 to TRBJ2-3, with 14 positions matching TRBD2. Trimming at V came to 8 bases and at J to 3 bases, leaving 10 bases not matched to a gene. CDR3 size: 17 residues. CDR1 SNHLY and CDR2 FYNNEI come from the germline V gene. Here the CDR3 reads CASRLAGGRVATDTQYF. CDR3 nucleotides: TGTGCCAGCCGACTAGCGGGAGGGAGAGTCGCTACAGATACGCAGTATTTT.

The chain joins TRBV11-2 to TRBJ2-1; 9 nucleotides agree with TRBD2. V shed 1 base and J 3 bases; nucleotides not matched to a gene: 1. The CDR3 spans 15 residues. Germline-derived CDR1 and CDR2 are SGHAT and FQNNGV. The CDR3 is CASSLVLAGYNEQFF. The CDR3 DNA reads TGTGCCAGCAGCTTAGTACTAGCGGGCTACAATGAGCAGTTCTTC.

The sample holds one count of this clone. The CDR3 spells CASSDPSRGYNEQFF. The CDR3 DNA follows: TGTGCCAGCAGTGATCCTAGCAGAGGTTACAATGAGCAGTTCTTC. The rearrangement uses TRBV6-4 and TRBJ2-1; D may be TRBD2 (5 bases). The CDR3 loop spans 15 amino acids. The germline V gene has CDR1 MRHNA and CDR2 SNTAGT. Trimming stripped 3 bases from V and 4 bases from J, with 13 bases between.

The chain couples TRBV29-1 to TRBJ2-1, with D maybe TRBD2 (5 bases). Germline V gene data show CDR1 as SQVTM and CDR2 as ANQGSEA. This CDR3 has 16 amino acids. Trimming removed 2 bases at V and 12 bases at J, with 26 bases between. The CDR3 bases are TGCAGCGTTGAACCTAGGAGCGGACCCACCACAATCGCGCAGTTCTTC. It encodes CSVEPRSGPTTIAQFF.

The V gene is TRBV5-1, the J gene TRBJ2-7, with D perhaps TRBD1 (6 bases). The CDR3 is 15 amino acids. Trimming left V 4 bases short and J 0 bases short, with 14 bases between. Germline assignment: CDR1 SGHRS and CDR2 YFSETQ. CDR3: CASSPGQPSSYEQYF. CDR3 in DNA: TGCGCCAGCAGCCCCGGACAGCCTAGCTCCTACGAGCAGTACTTC.

The chain couples TRBV5-4 to TRBJ1-1; 7 positions match TRBD1. This CDR3 is built from 14 residues. Germline values: CDR1 SGHNT, CDR2 YYREEE (reference sequence). V trimming: 4 bases; J trimming: 3 bases; junction bases outside the gene matches: 6. The CDR3 sequence: CASSHLQGYTEAFF. The CDR3 coding sequence is TGTGCCAGCAGCCATCTACAGGGGTACACTGAAGCTTTCTTT.

The chain uses TRBV19 and TRBJ2-2; 11 bases are a match to TRBD1. This CDR3 is 17 amino acids long. V trimming: 6 bases; J trimming: 5 bases; junction bases outside the gene matches: 11. Germline CDR1 is LNHDA and CDR2 is SQIVND (reference sequence). The CDR3 coding sequence is TGTGCCAGTAGCGGACCTAGAAGGGACAGGGGGACCGGGGAGCTGTTTTTT. It specifies CASSGPRRDRGTGELFF.

The V call is TRBV5-6, the J call TRBJ2-1; TRBD1 aligns across 10 bases. This CDR3 is built from 16 residues. CDR1 and CDR2 (germline): SGHDT, YYEEEE. With V trimmed by 0 bases and J by 5 bases, 5 bases remained unmatched. CDR3 nucleotides: TGTGCCAGCAGCTTGGGACCGGGACAGGGGAACAATGAGCAGTTCTTC. This codes for CASSLGPGQGNNEQFF.

The CDR3 sequence is CASSVRDTQETQYF. The DNA for the CDR3 is TGTGCCAGCAGCGTCCGGGACACCCAAGAGACCCAGTACTTC. J is TRBJ2-5 and V is TRBV7-9, with a weak D call TRBD1 (6 bases). V lost 5 bases and J lost 1, with 11 bases in between. This CDR3 region has 14 residues. The germline V gene encodes CDR1 SEHNR and CDR2 FQNEAQ (reference sequence). Combining the CDR3 with reference TRBV7-9 and TRBJ2-5 gives the whole variable domain DTGVSQNPRHKITKRGQNVTFRCDPISEHNRLYWYRQTLGQGPEFLTYFQNEAQLEKSRLLSDRFSAERPKGSFSTLEIQRTEQGDSAMYLCASSVRDTQETQYFGPGTRLLVL.

The rearrangement uses TRBV5-1 and TRBJ2-3; D is undetermined. V lost 4 bases to trimming and J lost 4 bases, with 19 bases between them. CDR3 length: 16 amino acids. Germline V gene data show CDR1 as SGHRS and CDR2 as YFSETQ. The CDR3 nucleotides are TGCGCCAGCAGCCCCGGCGAGACTGCCATATCAGATACGCAGTATTTT. Translation gives CASSPGETAISDTQYF.

This clone is a singleton in its sample. The V gene is TRBV29-1, the J gene TRBJ1-5, with D perhaps TRBD1 (5 bases). This CDR3 region has 16 residues. Germline CDR1 and CDR2: SQVTM and ANQGSEA. Trimming stripped 3 bases from V and 3 bases from J, with 18 bases between. The CDR3 DNA reads as TGCAGCGTTGACAGTAGCGGCGCAGGGATCAATCAGCCCCAGCATTTT. This sequence encodes CSVDSSGAGINQPQHF.

The J gene is TRBJ2-5, the V gene TRBV5-1; the match to TRBD2 covers 10 bases. Germline assignment: CDR1 SGHRS and CDR2 YFSETQ. Germline trimming cut 2 bases from V and 3 bases from J; bases unmatched to any gene: 4. This CDR3 has 15 residues. The DNA of the CDR3 is TGCGCCAGCAGCTTTAGCGGGGGGACAAAAGAGACCCAGTACTTC. Translation: CASSFSGGTKETQYF.